This T cell receptor beta chain originates from a study of blood T cell repertoires in COVID-19. Overall study: Samples of COVID-19 (acute and convalescent) were obtained from the United States, Italy and Spain. Sample material is recorded as cDNA or gDNA derived from T cells, B-cell-depleted T cells, or PBMCs.

The CDR3 extends over 15 amino acids. Germline assignment: CDR1 GTSNPN and CDR2 SVGIG (reference sequence). Trimming took off 4 bases at V and 7 bases at J, with 22 bases between the two ends. Self-reported history from a screening survey and questionnaire set each donor's cohort. Authors' data handling: Amplification of reference gene primers was used by the study to estimate nucleated cell counts. Repertoires were generated with immunoSEQ multiplex PCR, while TCRdb's copy carries only in-frame clones and drops some. That table furnishes V, J and clone size, whereas the DNA furnished D and trimming. The sample lists around 450,000 clones, 87% occurring once.

The receptor comes from a woman in her late teens or twenties with acute COVID-19. The chain joins TRBV30 to TRBJ1-1, with D possibly matching TRBD1 (6 bases). The sequenced sample was PBMCs or T cells enriched from blood (not recorded which). The DNA for the CDR3 is TGTGCCTGGAAGGACAGCCTCCTGTTGACGAGTGAAGCTTTCTTT. Protein sequence: CAWKDSLLLTSEAFF.